Below are 27 T cell receptor beta chains sequenced from a single sample in a study of blood T cell repertoires in COVID-19. Assay used: immunoSEQ multiplex PCR; TCRdb lists only in-frame clones, some missing. The data hold approximately 260,000 clones, with about four fifths observed a single time. Sequenced: PBMCs or T cells enriched from blood (not recorded which). The receptor source for this set is a man in his forties or fifties who had recovered from COVID-19.

The V gene is TRBV5-4, the J gene TRBJ1-3; 9 bases fit TRBD1. The V and J ends lost 4 bases and 0 bases, in that order; junction bases with no gene match: 5. Germline V lookup: CDR1 SGHNT, CDR2 YYREEE (reference sequence). The CDR3 runs 16 residues. CDR3 in amino acids: CASSRGQGSSGNTIYF. The CDR3 DNA follows: TGTGCCAGCAGCCGGGGACAGGGTAGCTCTGGAAACACCATATATTTT.

The chain joins TRBV10-2 to TRBJ2-7; weak D call: TRBD1 (5 bases). CDR1 and CDR2 (germline): WSHSY, SAAADI. The CDR3 runs 19 residues. Trimming took 6 bases from V and 5 from J, leaving 32 bases between them. CDR3 DNA sequence: TGCGCCAGCAGGATCTGGGGCTTGACGGAAGCGCGTTCTAAGAACGAGCAGTACTTC. It codes for CASRIWGLTEARSKNEQYF.

This CDR3 is CASGASGPRTDTQYF. The CDR3 DNA follows: TGTGCTAGTGGCGCGAGCGGGCCCCGAACAGATACGCAGTATTTT. This chain links TRBV12-5 with TRBJ2-3; weak D call: TRBD2 (6 bases). Germline values: CDR1 LGHNT, CDR2 FRNRAP. V was trimmed by 6 bases and J by 3 bases, leaving 16 bases between them. The length of the CDR3 is 15 residues.

The V call is TRBV4-1, the J call TRBJ1-4, with D possibly TRBD1 on 6 matching bases. V shed 3 bases and J shed 16 bases, with 12 bases lying between them. CDR1 is MGHRA, CDR2 YSYEKL, per germline. This CDR3 has 11 residues. The CDR3 loop reads CASSQGALPFF. The CDR3 bases are TGCGCCAGCAGCCAGGGGGCCTTACCGTTTTTT.

V gene TRBV27 combines with J gene TRBJ1-1; 8 bases line up with TRBD1. This CDR3 contains 14 residues. The germline V gene encodes CDR1 MNHEY and CDR2 SMNVEV (reference sequence). V was clipped by 3 bases and J by 1 base; unmatched bases: 1. CDR3 coding DNA: TGTGCCAGCAGTTTTGACAGGGGGAACACTGAAGCTTTCTTT. Translation gives CASSFDRGNTEAFF.

The CDR3 sequence: CASSPSGNTIYF. CDR3 coding DNA: TGTGCCAGCAGCCCTTCGGGAAACACCATATATTTT. This sequence joins TRBV9 and TRBJ1-3; D is unresolved. Trimming took 4 bases from V and 4 from J, leaving 6 bases between them. CDR1 and CDR2 from the germline V gene are SGDLS and YYNGEE. This CDR3 region has 12 residues.

In nucleotides, the CDR3 is TGTGCCAGCTCTTCCCAGGATAATTCACCCCTCCACTTT. Protein sequence: CASSSQDNSPLHF. V gene TRBV7-9 combines with J gene TRBJ1-6; the D is unclear. This CDR3 is 13 amino acids long. V was trimmed by 8 bases and J by 5 bases, leaving 10 bases between them. Germline lookup yields CDR1 SEHNR and CDR2 FQNEAQ (reference sequence).

This chain connects TRBV11-2 to TRBJ1-1; TRBD1 aligns across 9 bases. Trimming removed 0 bases from V and 1 base from J; junction bases left unmatched: 9. CDR1 is SGHAT, CDR2 FQNNGV, per germline. This CDR3 is 18 amino acids long. The CDR3 DNA reads as TGTGCCAGCAGCTTAGATATTTGGGGGACAGGGAGGAACACTGAAGCTTTCTTT. Translating it yields CASSLDIWGTGRNTEAFF.

This clone was observed a single time. The rearrangement uses TRBV9 and TRBJ2-3, with D uncertain. CDR1 is SGDLS, CDR2 YYNGEE, per germline. V lost 0 bases, J lost 4 bases, and 12 bases lay in between. This CDR3 is 15 amino acids long. The CDR3 sequence is CASSVGPLRPDTQYF. CDR3 DNA: TGTGCCAGCAGCGTAGGGCCCCTCCGTCCAGATACGCAGTATTTT.

This chain links TRBV16 with TRBJ1-5; a weak D match, TRBD1 (6 bases). Germline CDR1 reads KGHSY; CDR2 reads FQNENV. V lost 3 bases and J lost 6, with 15 bases in between. The CDR3 is 15 residues long. The CDR3 sequence: CASSQTRGVGQPQHF. In nucleotides, the CDR3 is TGTGCCAGCAGCCAGACCAGGGGCGTGGGTCAGCCCCAGCATTTT.

The chain joins TRBV3-1 (or the pseudogene TRBV3-2) to TRBJ2-7, with TRBD2 identical over 7 bases. Per germline, CDR1 LGHDT and CDR2 YNNKEL (reference sequence). The V segment lost 1 base and the J segment 5 bases; nucleotides outside the gene matches: 8. This CDR3 comprises 15 residues. The CDR3 sequence: CASSQGDAGTNEQYF. The CDR3 DNA reads as TGTGCCAGCAGCCAAGGGGATGCGGGGACTAACGAGCAGTACTTC.

J is TRBJ2-7 and V is TRBV27; 7 bases are a match to TRBD1. Germline-derived CDR1 and CDR2 are MNHEY and SMNVEV (reference sequence). J gave up 6 bases and V 7 bases, and 9 bases lay outside the gene matches. The CDR3 loop spans 13 amino acids. The CDR3 region has the DNA TGTGCCAGCACAACTTACAGGGGTGGCGAGCAGTACTTC. Its protein is CASTTYRGGEQYF.

The genes are TRBV25-1 and TRBJ2-2; 9 bases fit TRBD1. V was pared by 10 bases and J by 2 bases, with 11 bases of the junction left unmatched. CDR3 size: 16 residues. Per the germline V gene, CDR1 is MGHDK and CDR2 is SYGVNS. DNA of the CDR3: TGTGCCACCCAAAACAGGGGGCCTCTAAACACCGGGGAGCTGTTTTTT. It translates to CATQNRGPLNTGELFF.

This chain joins TRBV6-5 and TRBJ2-1; maybe TRBD1 (6 bases). This CDR3 has 12 residues. CDR1 and CDR2 from the germline V gene are MNHEY and SVGAGI. V shed 8 bases and J shed 5 bases, with 10 bases lying between them. The CDR3 protein is CASGGQDNEQFF. The CDR3 bases are TGTGCCAGCGGGGGACAAGACAATGAGCAGTTCTTC.

This clone was found once. V gene TRBV5-1 combines with J gene TRBJ2-7; perhaps TRBD1 as D (7 bases). The ends were cut back, 4 bases at V and 3 bases at J, with 20 bases in the middle. Per the germline V gene, CDR1 is SGHRS and CDR2 is YFSETQ. This CDR3 is built from 16 residues. For the CDR3, the DNA is TGCGCCAGCAGCCCCTGGGGGGACAGAGGTAGCTACGAGCAGTACTTC. Translated, it gives CASSPWGDRGSYEQYF.

This clone has a single count. The chain couples TRBV5-6 to TRBJ1-6, with TRBD1 matching over 7 bases. The CDR3 is 16 amino acids. Germline CDR1 is SGHDT and CDR2 is YYEEEE. Trimming cost V 2 bases and J 6 bases; bases outside gene matches: 8. CDR3: CASSLGGGAGNSPLHF. In nucleotides, the CDR3 is TGTGCCAGCAGCTTAGGAGGGGGCGCGGGTAATTCACCCCTCCACTTT.

V is TRBV4-3 and J is TRBJ2-7; weak D call: TRBD1 (6 bases). CDR1 and CDR2 (germline): LGHNA, YSLEER. The CDR3 is 13 amino acids. V lost 0 bases, J lost 5 bases, and 8 bases lay in between. CDR3 in amino acids: CASSQEAGDEQYF. The CDR3 nucleotides are TGCGCCAGCAGCCAAGAGGCAGGGGACGAGCAGTACTTC.

The chain is built from TRBV5-1 and TRBJ2-1, with D maybe TRBD2 (6 bases). Germline lookup yields CDR1 SGHRS and CDR2 YFSETQ. The germline V and J ends were trimmed by 4 bases and 8 bases, with 22 bases remaining between them. The CDR3 is 16 amino acids. In DNA form, the CDR3 reads TGCGCCAGCAGCCAACCCGGAGGGGCTAGTGGACATGAGCAGTTCTTC. Its protein is CASSQPGGASGHEQFF.

This clone appeared a single time. The J gene is TRBJ2-7, the V gene TRBV10-3; TRBD2 is a possible D gene (6 bases). The germline V gene encodes CDR1 ENHRY and CDR2 SYGVKD. This CDR3 has 12 residues. Trimming removed 11 bases from V and 2 bases from J, with 13 bases in between. This chain's CDR3 is CAVAGNTYEQYF. The CDR3 region has the DNA TGTGCCGTTGCGGGGAACACCTACGAGCAGTACTTC.

The chain links TRBV7-3 to TRBJ2-3; D is unresolved. The germline V and J ends were trimmed by 5 bases and 10 bases, with 16 bases remaining between them. In germline, CDR1 is SGHTA, CDR2 FQGTGA. The CDR3 runs 13 residues. The CDR3 sequence: CASSPLAASSQYF. The CDR3 coding sequence is TGTGCCAGCAGCCCTCTCGCGGCCTCTTCGCAGTATTTT. Complete variable domain (other parts from reference TRBV7-3 and TRBJ2-3): GAGVSQTPSNKVTEKGKYVELRCDPISGHTALYWYRQSLGQGPEFLIYFQGTGAADDSGLPNDRFFAVRPEGSVSTLKIQRTERGDSAVYLCASSPLAASSQYFGPGTRLTVL.

This chain uses TRBV19 with TRBJ1-3; 7 bases are a match to TRBD1. The CDR3 is 15 residues long. V lost 5 bases and J lost 0; bases outside the gene matches: 4. Germline CDR1 LNHDA, CDR2 SQIVND (reference sequence). The CDR3: CASSDSGGSGNTIYF. CDR3 bases: TGTGCCAGTAGTGATTCAGGGGGCTCTGGAAACACCATATATTTT.

The chain joins TRBV7-3 to TRBJ1-6; D unclear. CDR3 length: 13 amino acids. Germline lookup yields CDR1 SGHTA and CDR2 FQGTGA. V lost 5 bases and J lost 14, with 16 bases in between. In DNA form, the CDR3 reads TGTGCCAGCAGCGCAGACCAGACGGGAACCCTCCACTTT. Amino acid sequence: CASSADQTGTLHF. Complete variable domain (other parts from reference TRBV7-3 and TRBJ1-6): GAGVSQTPSNKVTEKGKYVELRCDPISGHTALYWYRQSLGQGPEFLIYFQGTGAADDSGLPNDRFFAVRPEGSVSTLKIQRTERGDSAVYLCASSADQTGTLHFGNGTRLTVT.

This clone came up a few times. The rearrangement uses TRBV5-4 and TRBJ1-1; possibly TRBD1 for D (5 bases). The length of the CDR3 is 13 residues. Germline V gene data show CDR1 as SGHNT and CDR2 as YYREEE (reference sequence). Trimming removed 2 bases from V and 5 bases from J, with 10 bases in between. The CDR3: CASSLGGVTEAFF. Here the CDR3 DNA reads TGTGCCAGCAGCTTAGGAGGGGTAACTGAAGCTTTCTTT.

The J gene is TRBJ2-1, the V gene TRBV6-6, with D unresolved. With 4 bases removed from V and 5 bases from J, the gap between germline ends came to 15 bases. Germline V lookup: CDR1 MNHNY, CDR2 SVGAGI (reference sequence). CDR3 length equals 15 residues. The CDR3 loop is CASSSPLGHNNEQFF. CDR3 sequence (DNA): TGTGCCAGCAGTTCCCCGCTTGGCCACAACAATGAGCAGTTCTTC.

This clone was recorded only once. The chain joins TRBV27 to TRBJ2-5, with 7 bases that match TRBD2. The CDR3 sequence is 14 residues long. Germline loops: CDR1 MNHEY, CDR2 SMNVEV (reference sequence). Trimming took 0 bases from V and 13 from J; bases not matched to a gene: 11. CDR3 loop: CASSLSSGTGPLYF. CDR3 coding DNA: TGTGCCAGCAGTTTATCGAGCGGGACGGGCCCCCTGTACTTC.

Turning to this clone: The sample has other DNA sequences that encode this CDR3 too. V and J are TRBV5-4 and TRBJ2-1; 9 nucleotides line up with TRBD1. Germline CDR1 SGHNT, CDR2 YYREEE (reference sequence). The CDR3 covers 15 residues. V shed 0 bases, J shed 6 bases, and the junction held 4 bases outside the gene matches. This CDR3 reads CASSLGSGQGNEQFF. The CDR3 coding sequence is TGTGCCAGCAGCTTGGGATCGGGACAGGGCAATGAGCAGTTCTTC. The whole variable domain, filled in from reference TRBV5-4 and TRBJ2-1, reads ETGVTQSPTHLIKTRGQQVTLRCSSQSGHNTVSWYQQALGQGPQFIFQYYREEENGRGNFPPRFSGLQFPNYSSELNVNALELDDSALYLCASSLGSGQGNEQFFGPGTRLTVL.

The genes are TRBV5-8 and TRBJ1-6; D might be TRBD1 (6 bases). V lost 4 bases and J 9 bases, leaving 20 bases between the germline ends. The CDR3 runs 16 residues. Germline V CDR1 and CDR2: SGHTS, YDEGEE. CDR3 DNA sequence: TGTGCCAGCAGCCCAGGGGCCGTAACGGGTATTTCACCCCTCCACTTT. Translation: CASSPGAVTGISPLHF.